The present entry profiles one TCR beta chain with its context. The antigen is not known. The CDR3 is 13 amino acids. Germline loops: CDR1 SGHRS, CDR2 YFSETQ. Production of TCR beta cDNA relied on 5'RACE template switching with UMIs. TCRdb reprocessed the 5' RACE reads, with one entry per CDR3 protein and no DNA. The sample table includes 130,000 to 150,000 distinct CDR3 sequences. The data stem from a study of T cells expressing NK-cell markers. Looking at the study overall: Investigators obtained TCR beta repertoires from sorted CD3+CD56+NKG2C+, CD3+CD56+NKG2C- and CD3+CD56-NKG2C+ T cells. Study outcomes and limitations: Also leading the CD3+CD56-NKG2C+ fraction in several donors were these clonotypes. The dominant NKG2C+ clonotypes represented roughly 1.0-7.5% of CD8+ T cells in 6 or 7 donors.

The chain employs TRBV5-1 and TRBJ1-5. This receptor was obtained from a young man in good health. The sequencing input was blood T cells: a sorted CD56 or NKG2C T cell subset, CD4+ or CD8+ T cells, or bulk PBMC T cells (not recorded which). The CDR3 sequence is CASREDSNQPQHF.